This entry is about one TCR beta chain. What it binds is not known. These data are taken from a study of cytomegalovirus exposure and HLA in healthy donors. General observations from the study: Donors were assumed by presence/absence analyses to have roughly uniform sequencing depth. The authors listed 164 TCR beta chains as cytomegalovirus-associated.

Primers included in the PCR were 60 Vbeta and 13 Jbeta primers. The protocol was immunoSEQ multiplex PCR, while the TCRdb copy is restricted to in-frame clones and leaves out a portion. The sample includes some 130,000 clones, roughly 62% of them seen just once. Germline V gives CDR1 SGHAT, CDR2 FQNNGV. The V end lost 4 bases, the J end lost 3 bases, and 15 bases lay between the germline ends. This CDR3 comprises 15 residues. Material for sequencing was PBMCs. The TCR was taken from a man aged 25 to 45 in good health and CMV-seropositive. The chain joins TRBV11-2 to TRBJ1-2; a possible D gene is TRBD1 (6 bases). DNA of the CDR3: TGTGCCAGCAGCTCTCCCTCCTGGACAGACTATGGCTACACCTTC. Protein sequence: CASSSPSWTDYGYTF.